The T cell receptor beta chain described here comes from a study of blood T cell repertoires in COVID-19. Overall study: From the United States, Italy and Spain came samples of acute and convalescent COVID-19. PBMCs, B-cell-depleted T cells, or T cells provided the cDNA or gDNA that made up the material.

Authors' processing steps: Reference gene primer amplification yielded estimated nucleated cell counts. Produced via immunoSEQ multiplex PCR; TCRdb's table is partial and in-frame only. From that table come the V and J calls and clone size; the DNA was used to work out D and trimming. In the table there are approximately 170,000 clones, over 70% of which are singletons. The CDR3 totals 16 residues. Trimming left V 7 bases short and J 1 base short, with 17 bases between. Germline V gives CDR1 MNHNY, CDR2 SVGAGI (reference sequence). The J gene is TRBJ1-5, the V gene TRBV6-6, with D perhaps matching TRBD1 (5 bases). The source is a woman in her 70s who had recovered from COVID-19. The sample taken for sequencing was peripheral blood. CDR3 DNA: TGTGCCAGCATTCCCCGGGGGGGGACCAGCAATCAGCCCCAGCATTTT. Translation: CASIPRGGTSNQPQHF.